The clone carrying this T cell receptor (beta chain) was recorded once. These data come from a study of blood T cell repertoires in COVID-19. Overall study: COVID-19 samples, acute and convalescent, were from the United States, Italy and Spain. T cells, B-cell-depleted T cells, or PBMCs supplied cDNA or gDNA.

Per the original data handling: Nucleated cell counts were estimated from reference gene primer amplification. Assay: immunoSEQ multiplex PCR; the TCRdb copy retains only in-frame clones and omits some. The V and J calls and clone size were taken over from that table, and D and trimming were inferred from the DNA. The data hold some 240,000 clones, with about four fifths observed a single time. V lost 7 bases and J 0 bases, leaving 7 bases between the germline ends. Germline V gene sequence: CDR1 MNHEY, CDR2 SVGAGI. The CDR3 contains 12 residues. The source of this sequence is a woman aged 35 to 49 who had recovered from COVID-19. This sequence joins TRBV6-5 and TRBJ2-7; D unclear. The source material was peripheral blood. The CDR3 protein is CASKEFSYEQYF. CDR3 DNA: TGTGCCAGCAAAGAGTTCTCCTACGAGCAGTACTTC.